The source of this T cell receptor (beta chain) is a study of blood T cells in healthy people across ages. CDR1 SGHTA and CDR2 FQGNSA come from the germline V gene. V shed 2 bases and J shed 13 bases, with 12 bases lying between them. The CDR3 runs to 12 residues. A second PCR, run for roughly 7 to 11 cycles, used a sample-barcoded 5' primer plus a J-beta primer mix. TCRdb called the 5' RACE reads again in MiXCR, with one record for every CDR3 protein. The sample holds about 1 million distinct CDR3 sequences; 35% to 50% are singletons and the top ten take about 20%. Aged roughly 6 to 95, donors were systemically healthy Caucasians from Russia. Every donor provided 7.5 to 10 milliliters of peripheral blood.

V is TRBV7-2 and J is TRBJ1-5; D remains ambiguous. Specimen: blood. This clonotype originated in a woman aged 55-69 years in good health. The CDR3 spells CASSLYRGSQHF. The CDR3 nucleotides are TGTGCCAGCAGCTTATACAGAGGGTCTCAGCATTTT.